A single sample gave rise to the 24 T cell receptor beta chains below, sequenced in a study of T cell responses to AZD1222 COVID-19 vaccine (dated by TCRdb to the early 2020s). Libraries were built with the immunoSEQ multiplex PCR assay. TCRdb took over this immuneACCESS table, retaining in-frame rearrangements with V and J assigned. Such tables are incomplete; in checked studies, under half of the missing clones stem from an unresolved V gene, and the remainder is unexplained. This sample comprises 200,000 or so clones, about nine tenths of them detected only once. Under 6.5% of the sample rests with the top ten. The time point label here, explained by the study, means: baseline before first vaccination. Specimen: peripheral blood, collected on day 0 of AZD1222 vaccination. The receptor set was obtained from an adult in good health.

This clone showed up just once. The J gene is TRBJ2-7, the V gene TRBV9; D remains unclear. The CDR3 sequence is 13 residues long. Germline lookup yields CDR1 SGDLS and CDR2 YYNGEE. V was trimmed by 0 bases and J by 1 base, leaving 5 bases between them. In nucleotides, the CDR3 is TGTGCCAGCAGCGTAGCGGTATCCTACGAGCAGTACTTC. This codes for CASSVAVSYEQYF.

This clone was seen a few times. This chain joins TRBV27 and TRBJ1-5, with a weak D call TRBD1 (6 bases). In germline, CDR1 is MNHEY, CDR2 SMNVEV (reference sequence). The V and J ends lost 0 bases and 7 bases respectively, with 13 bases between them. The CDR3 consists of 15 residues. The CDR3 DNA reads TGTGCCAGCAGTTTATCGATGGGGGGCGGCCAGCCCCAGCATTTT. Encoded protein: CASSLSMGGGQPQHF.

This clone was counted a single time. V is TRBV28 and J is TRBJ1-2, with D possibly matching TRBD1 (5 bases). Germline V gives CDR1 MDHEN, CDR2 SYDVKM. CDR3 length: 11 residues. Trimming pared 3 bases from V and 8 bases from J, leaving 7 bases between. CDR3 in amino acids: CASSLTDGYTF. As DNA, the CDR3 is TGTGCCAGCAGTTTGACAGACGGCTACACCTTC.

The CDR3 here is CASKLMTGGVSYEQYF. In nucleotides, the CDR3 is TGTGCCAGCAAACTCATGACAGGGGGAGTTTCCTACGAGCAGTACTTC. The rearrangement uses TRBV9 and TRBJ2-7; 9 bases map to TRBD1. V shed 6 bases and J 1 base; nucleotides not matched to a gene: 11. Germline CDR1 and CDR2: SGDLS and YYNGEE. This CDR3 has 16 amino acids.

The V gene is TRBV6-5, the J gene TRBJ2-7; 8 bases line up with TRBD1. Germline trimming cut 6 bases from V and 4 bases from J; bases unmatched to any gene: 5. Germline CDR1 is MNHEY and CDR2 is SVGAGI. This CDR3 has 13 residues. The CDR3 DNA sequence: TGTGCCAGCAGCCAGAACAGGGGGTACGAGCAGTACTTC. Translated: CASSQNRGYEQYF.

The gene calls are TRBV4-1 and TRBJ2-7, with 10 bases identical to TRBD2. V lost 4 bases to trimming and J lost 2 bases; unmatched junction nucleotides: 2. Germline V lookup: CDR1 MGHRA, CDR2 YSYEKL. The CDR3 runs 14 residues. CDR3 residues: CASSPLAGAYEQYF. The CDR3 nucleotides are TGCGCCAGCAGCCCCCTAGCGGGAGCCTACGAGCAGTACTTC.

CDR3 loop: CAWGENTGELFF. The CDR3 coding sequence is TGTGCCTGGGGGGAAAACACCGGGGAGCTGTTTTTT. The J gene is TRBJ2-2, the V gene TRBV30; D gene uncertain. This CDR3 is built from 12 residues. Per the germline V gene, CDR1 is GTSNPN and CDR2 is SVGIG (reference sequence). V lost 5 bases and J 2 bases, leaving 6 bases between the germline ends.

The chain employs TRBV10-3 and TRBJ1-1; TRBD1 is a possible D gene (6 bases). V lost 1 base to trimming and J lost 1 base, with 13 bases between them. This CDR3 is 16 amino acids long. From germline, CDR1 is ENHRY and CDR2 SYGVKD. In DNA, the CDR3 is TGTGCCATCAGTGAGTTTCGTACAGGGAGGAACACTGAAGCTTTCTTT. It translates to CAISEFRTGRNTEAFF.

This clone was seen a single time. This sequence joins TRBV5-1 and TRBJ2-7; tentatively, D is TRBD2 (5 bases). Germline lookup yields CDR1 SGHRS and CDR2 YFSETQ. V was cut by 7 bases and J by 5 bases, with 19 bases left in between. The length of the CDR3 is 14 residues. This CDR3 reads CASSLRAIIDEQYF. Here the CDR3 DNA reads TGCGCCAGCTCTTTGAGGGCGATAATCGACGAGCAGTACTTC.

The chain couples TRBV19 to TRBJ1-5; D remains unclear. Per germline, CDR1 LNHDA and CDR2 SQIVND (reference sequence). V lost 3 bases and J lost 5, with 14 bases in between. The CDR3 runs to 15 residues. The CDR3 loop is CASSIDGSGYQPQHF. The DNA for the CDR3 is TGTGCCAGTAGTATCGACGGTTCGGGTTATCAGCCCCAGCATTTT.

The chain employs TRBV19 and TRBJ2-2; a possible D gene is TRBD1 (5 bases). This CDR3 is 16 amino acids long. CDR1 and CDR2 (germline): LNHDA, SQIVND (reference sequence). V lost 5 bases, J lost 5 bases, and 18 bases lay in between. CDR3 in amino acids: CASSGWQGAVTGELFF. CDR3 in DNA: TGTGCCAGTAGTGGTTGGCAGGGTGCGGTGACCGGGGAGCTGTTTTTT.

The rearrangement links TRBV28 to TRBJ1-6, with 7 bases lining up with TRBD1. CDR3 length: 15 amino acids. CDR1 is MDHEN, CDR2 SYDVKM, per germline. Unmatched junction bases numbered 10, after V lost 7 bases and J lost 7 bases. The CDR3 nucleotides are TGTGCCAGCACCTATCCGGGACAGATAAATTCACCCCTCCACTTT. Translation gives CASTYPGQINSPLHF.

V is TRBV5-4 and J is TRBJ2-7; D gene ambiguous. This CDR3 is 13 amino acids long. The germline V gene encodes CDR1 SGHNT and CDR2 YYREEE (reference sequence). Trimming removed 2 bases at V and 5 bases at J, with 11 bases between. CDR3 loop: CASSLKGPHEQYF. CDR3 DNA sequence: TGTGCCAGCAGCTTAAAGGGCCCCCACGAGCAGTACTTC.

The chain links TRBV29-1 to TRBJ1-1; D is unresolved. The CDR3 runs 13 residues. The germline CDR1 and CDR2 sequences are SQVTM and ANQGSEA. The V gene lost 4 bases and the J gene lost 0 bases, with 9 bases spanning the gap. The CDR3 sequence: CSVGRTVNTEAFF. The CDR3 DNA reads as TGCAGCGTTGGAAGGACGGTGAACACTGAAGCTTTCTTT.

CDR3 loop: CASSLTGQRLYGYTF. For the CDR3, the DNA is TGTGCCAGCAGCTTAACGGGACAGAGACTATATGGCTACACCTTC. The genes are TRBV13 and TRBJ1-2; 7 bases are a match to TRBD1. The junction had 8 bases not matched to a gene; V was cut back by 2 bases and J by 5 bases. The germline gives CDR1 PRHDT, CDR2 FYEKMQ (reference sequence). The CDR3 totals 15 residues.

This clone was seen just once. This CDR3 is CASSQRTATGETQYF. In DNA, the CDR3 is TGTGCCAGCAGCCAACGGACAGCTACAGGGGAGACCCAGTACTTC. The chain is built from TRBV7-2 and TRBJ2-5; TRBD1 might be the D (6 bases). Germline V gives CDR1 SGHTA, CDR2 FQGNSA. The length of the CDR3 is 15 residues. V was clipped by 5 bases and J by 5 bases, with 18 bases between them.

This sequence joins TRBV6-5 and TRBJ2-3, with D perhaps matching TRBD1 (5 bases). The length of the CDR3 is 15 residues. The V gene lost 0 bases and the J gene lost 2 bases, with 9 bases spanning the gap. Germline assignment: CDR1 MNHEY and CDR2 SVGAGI. CDR3 amino acids: CASSYSGLNTDTQYF. CDR3 bases: TGTGCCAGCAGTTACTCGGGGCTTAACACAGATACGCAGTATTTT.

This clone was observed a single time. V and J are TRBV7-9 and TRBJ2-1; D is undetermined. This CDR3 spans 14 amino acids. Deletions cut 1 base from V and 3 bases from J, with 7 bases between. Germline V CDR1 and CDR2: SEHNR, FQNEAQ (reference sequence). CDR3 sequence (DNA): TGTGCCAGCAGCTTAGAGGGCAGCTACAATGAGCAGTTCTTC. Its protein is CASSLEGSYNEQFF. Filled out from reference TRBV7-9 and TRBJ2-1, the complete variable domain reads DTGVSQNPRHKITKRGQNVTFRCDPISEHNRLYWYRQTLGQGPEFLTYFQNEAQLEKSRLLSDRFSAERPKGSFSTLEIQRTEQGDSAMYLCASSLEGSYNEQFFGPGTRLTVL.

The chain links TRBV4-2 to TRBJ2-7; D uncertain. Between the trimmed V and J ends, which lost 4 bases and 7 bases, there was a span of 17 bases. The CDR3 sequence is 14 residues long. Germline CDR1 is LGHNA and CDR2 is YNFKEQ. The CDR3 sequence is CASSLAAEDPEQYF. The DNA for the CDR3 is TGTGCCAGCAGCCTAGCCGCTGAGGACCCTGAGCAGTACTTC.

This chain connects TRBV9 to TRBJ1-2, with D maybe TRBD1 (5 bases). Germline CDR1 is SGDLS and CDR2 is YYNGEE. This CDR3 region has 13 residues. V lost 5 bases, J lost 8 bases, and 16 bases lay in between. The CDR3 is CASSSSTVGGYTF. The CDR3 DNA reads TGTGCCAGCAGTTCCTCGACAGTTGGCGGCTACACCTTC.

CDR3 nucleotides: TGTGCCAGCAGCGTTCAGGATTGGCAGCCCCAGCATTTT. It encodes CASSVQDWQPQHF. V and J are TRBV7-2 and TRBJ1-5, with no clear D. There are 13 residues in the CDR3. Germline assignment: CDR1 SGHTA and CDR2 FQGNSA. The V and J ends lost 5 bases and 7 bases respectively, with 12 bases between them.

This clone was detected only once. This rearrangement joins TRBV7-9 to TRBJ1-4; D gene ambiguous. CDR1 is SEHNR, CDR2 FQNEAQ, per germline (reference sequence). The length of the CDR3 is 15 residues. The V end was cut by 1 base, the J end by 5 bases, with 11 bases between. DNA for the CDR3: TGTGCCAGCAGCTTAGGGAACGGTCGAAATGAAAAACTGTTTTTT. The encoded protein is CASSLGNGRNEKLFF.

This rearrangement joins TRBV28 to TRBJ2-3; the match to TRBD2 covers 9 bases. CDR3 length equals 17 residues. The germline V gene encodes CDR1 MDHEN and CDR2 SYDVKM. The ends lost 1 base at V and 0 bases at J; junction bases unmatched: 5. This CDR3 reads CASSLLGLAGSTDTQYF. The CDR3 DNA is TGTGCCAGCAGTTTATTGGGCCTAGCGGGAAGCACAGATACGCAGTATTTT.

The chain joins TRBV3-1 (or the pseudogene TRBV3-2) to TRBJ1-2; 8 bases fit TRBD1. Trimming at V came to 2 bases and at J to 3 bases, leaving 2 bases not matched to a gene. Germline-derived CDR1 and CDR2 are LGHDT and YNNKEL (reference sequence). This CDR3 contains 14 residues. This CDR3 is CASSQPGQDYGYTF. The CDR3 nucleotides read TGTGCCAGCAGCCAACCGGGACAGGACTATGGCTACACCTTC.